What follows are 27 T cell receptor beta chains derived from one specimen sequenced in a study of blood T cell repertoires in COVID-19. TCRdb keeps only in-frame clones here, not all; method: immunoSEQ multiplex PCR. The sample records under 120,000 clones, 65% to 80% being singletons. Sequenced: peripheral blood. The receptors come from a man aged 70-80 years with active or convalescent COVID-19.

The chain links TRBV28 to TRBJ1-1; 7 positions match TRBD1. The J segment lost 8 bases and the V segment lost 7 bases, leaving 13 bases of the junction unmatched. CDR1 and CDR2 (germline): MDHEN, SYDVKM. This CDR3 comprises 14 residues. The CDR3 region is CASTNGQADLEAFF. Written as DNA, the CDR3 is TGTGCCAGCACCAATGGACAGGCCGACCTCGAAGCTTTCTTT. The variable domain in full, completed from reference TRBV28 and TRBJ1-1, reads DVKVTQSSRYLVKRTGEKVFLECVQDMDHENMFWYRQDPGLGLRLIYFSYDVKMKEKGDIPEGYSVSREKKERFSLILESASTNQTSMYLCASTNGQADLEAFFGQGTRLTVV.

The CDR3 DNA reads as TGTGCCAGTAGCAGGGGGGCGCAAGATACGCAGTATTTT. Protein product: CASSRGAQDTQYF. The rearrangement joins TRBV19 to TRBJ2-3; possible D gene TRBD1, 7 bases. Trimming stripped 6 bases from V and 5 bases from J, with 12 bases between. The length of the CDR3 is 13 residues. In germline, CDR1 is LNHDA, CDR2 SQIVND (reference sequence).

This clone was counted only a few times. This rearrangement joins TRBV5-1 to TRBJ1-1; 7 bases fit TRBD1. Germline lookup yields CDR1 SGHRS and CDR2 YFSETQ. This CDR3 has 16 residues. V shed 1 base, J shed 3 bases, and the junction held 9 bases outside the gene matches. CDR3: CASSLLHRGTDTEAFF. The CDR3 DNA is TGCGCCAGCAGCTTGCTACACAGGGGAACAGACACTGAAGCTTTCTTT.

This clone was detected only once. The chain joins TRBV21-1 to TRBJ2-2; TRBD2 is the table's D call and was not checked against the DNA. TRBV21-1 is a pseudogene. The length of the CDR3 is 18 residues. In DNA form, the CDR3 reads TGTGCCAGCAGCAATAGGAGCGGGGGGGACTCGAACACCGGGGAGCTGTTTTTT. This sequence encodes CASSNRSGGDSNTGELFF.

The chain couples TRBV6-4 to TRBJ1-1; D may be TRBD1 (5 bases). Trimming took off 5 bases at V and 3 bases at J, with 13 bases between the two ends. The germline V gene encodes CDR1 MRHNA and CDR2 SNTAGT. This CDR3 contains 14 residues. CDR3 nucleotides: TGTGCCAGCAGTATCTGGGGGGACGACACTGAAGCTTTCTTT. It encodes CASSIWGDDTEAFF.

The CDR3 sequence is CASSYFGMGTDTQYF. The CDR3 bases are TGTGCCAGCAGCTATTTCGGGATGGGCACAGATACGCAGTATTTT. The V and J genes are TRBV7-2 and TRBJ2-3; D possibly corresponds to TRBD2 (5 bases). The length of the CDR3 is 15 residues. V lost 4 bases and J 1 base, leaving 12 bases between the germline ends. Germline CDR1 reads SGHTA; CDR2 reads FQGNSA.

The V call is TRBV5-5, the J call TRBJ2-5; D uncertain. Germline V gene lookup returns CDR1 SGHKS and CDR2 YYEKEE (reference sequence). Trimming removed 0 bases from V and 3 bases from J, with 6 bases in between. The CDR3 runs to 13 residues. Here the CDR3 reads CASSLVIEETQYF. DNA of the CDR3: TGTGCCAGCAGCTTGGTAATAGAAGAGACCCAGTACTTC.

The chain has TRBV7-2 and TRBJ2-1; D is ambiguous. The CDR3 is 11 residues long. The ends were cut back, 7 bases at V and 6 bases at J, with 7 bases in the middle. Germline V CDR1 and CDR2: SGHTA, FQGNSA. CDR3 sequence reads: CASTLGNEQFF. The CDR3 DNA is TGTGCCAGCACCCTCGGCAATGAGCAGTTCTTC.

This rearrangement joins TRBV2 to TRBJ1-5, with D uncertain. V was pared by 4 bases and J by 0 bases, with 7 bases between. Germline-derived CDR1 and CDR2 are SNHLY and FYNNEI. The CDR3 has 14 amino acids. CDR3 in DNA: TGTGCCAGCAGTGTACACCTTAGCAATCAGCCCCAGCATTTT. This gives the protein CASSVHLSNQPQHF.

This chain connects TRBV3-1 (or the pseudogene TRBV3-2) to TRBJ2-1; tentatively, D is TRBD2 (6 bases). Trimming shortened V by 4 bases and J by 4 bases, and 14 bases separated the two germline ends. The CDR3 loop spans 15 amino acids. Germline V gene lookup returns CDR1 LGHDT and CDR2 YNNKEL (reference sequence). The CDR3 here is CASSPLGRDYNEQFF. In nucleotides, the CDR3 is TGTGCCAGCAGCCCCCTAGGGCGGGATTACAATGAGCAGTTCTTC.

This chain uses TRBV5-1 with TRBJ1-4, with D unclear. The CDR3 extends over 13 amino acids. CDR1 is SGHRS, CDR2 YFSETQ, per germline. V was pared by 4 bases and J by 8 bases, with 12 bases between. CDR3 sequence: CASSAVAGEKLFF. DNA for the CDR3: TGCGCCAGCAGCGCGGTAGCGGGGGAAAAACTGTTTTTT. Complete variable domain (other parts from reference TRBV5-1 and TRBJ1-4): KAGVTQTPRYLIKTRGQQVTLSCSPISGHRSVSWYQQTPGQGLQFLFEYFSETQRNKGNFPGRFSGRQFSNSRSEMNVSTLELGDSALYLCASSAVAGEKLFFGSGTQLSVL.

This CDR3 reads CAISESNVRGRNGYTF. The CDR3 nucleotides are TGTGCCATCAGTGAGTCGAACGTCAGGGGGCGGAATGGCTACACCTTC. The genes are TRBV10-3 and TRBJ1-2, with TRBD1 matching over 8 bases. This CDR3 has 16 amino acids. In germline, CDR1 is ENHRY, CDR2 SYGVKD. The trim removed 0 bases at V and 6 bases at J, leaving 9 bases unmatched.

This rearrangement joins TRBV5-4 to TRBJ2-5, with TRBD2 matching over 9 bases. From germline, CDR1 is SGHNT and CDR2 YYREEE (reference sequence). V lost 3 bases, J lost 5 bases, and 11 bases stayed unmatched. This CDR3 has 16 residues. Here the CDR3 reads CASSSLAGEGWETQYF. The CDR3 bases are TGTGCCAGCAGCTCCTTAGCGGGAGAAGGATGGGAGACCCAGTACTTC.

J is TRBJ2-7 and V is TRBV5-6; 11 nucleotides line up with TRBD2. V dropped 0 bases and J dropped 1; count of bases not matched to a gene: 6. Germline assignment: CDR1 SGHDT and CDR2 YYEEEE. The CDR3 totals 17 residues. The CDR3 nucleotides are TGTGCCAGCAGCTTGGGACTGGGACTAGCGGCGTCCTACGAGCAGTACTTC. This translates into CASSLGLGLAASYEQYF. The whole variable domain, remainder taken from reference TRBV5-6 and TRBJ2-7, is DAGVTQSPTHLIKTRGQQVTLRCSPKSGHDTVSWYQQALGQGPQFIFQYYEEEERQRGNFPDRFSGHQFPNYSSELNVNALLLGDSALYLCASSLGLGLAASYEQYFGPGTRLTVT.

The V call is TRBV7-2, the J call TRBJ1-1; maybe TRBD1 (6 bases). Per germline, CDR1 SGHTA and CDR2 FQGNSA. The CDR3 runs to 13 residues. V lost 7 bases to trimming and J lost 5 bases, with 14 bases between them. The DNA for the CDR3 is TGTGCCAGCATACTTTACACAGGGACTGAAGCTTTCTTT. Protein product: CASILYTGTEAFF.

The rearrangement uses TRBV7-2 and TRBJ2-1, with TRBD2 as a possible D gene (6 bases). This CDR3 region has 16 residues. Trimming cost V 5 bases and J 6 bases, with 20 bases left between them. Per the germline V gene, CDR1 is SGHTA and CDR2 is FQGNSA. The DNA of the CDR3 is TGTGCCAGCAGCCCAATAATGGGACTCCGCATCAATGAGCAGTTCTTC. Protein: CASSPIMGLRINEQFF. The whole variable domain, remainder taken from reference TRBV7-2 and TRBJ2-1, is GAGVSQSPSNKVTEKGKDVELRCDPISGHTALYWYRQSLGQGLEFLIYFQGNSAPDKSGLPSDRFSAERTGGSVSTLTIQRTQQEDSAVYLCASSPIMGLRINEQFFGPGTRLTVL.

The V and J genes are TRBV6-5 and TRBJ2-7; maybe TRBD1 (7 bases). Trimming pared 5 bases from V and 2 bases from J, leaving 13 bases between. The CDR3 loop spans 14 amino acids. Germline CDR1 reads MNHEY; CDR2 reads SVGAGI. The CDR3 here is CASSRQGGAYEQYF. Written as DNA, the CDR3 is TGTGCCAGCAGTCGTCAGGGGGGTGCCTACGAGCAGTACTTC.

The chain combines TRBV9 with TRBJ2-1, with 10 bases matching TRBD2. Germline values: CDR1 SGDLS, CDR2 YYNGEE. CDR3 length equals 16 residues. Trimming took 1 base from V and 9 from J; bases not matched to a gene: 10. The DNA for the CDR3 is TGTGCCAGCAGCGTAAAACTAGCGGGATCCCCGGGTGAGCAGTTCTTC. This gives the protein CASSVKLAGSPGEQFF.

The J gene is TRBJ2-7, the V gene TRBV24-1; possible D gene TRBD1, 6 bases. Germline V gene lookup returns CDR1 KGHDR and CDR2 SFDVKD. The CDR3 has 14 amino acids. V lost 4 bases to trimming and J lost 4 bases, with 13 bases between them. The CDR3 spells CATSDADSTYEQYF. The CDR3 DNA reads TGTGCCACCAGTGACGCGGACAGCACTTACGAGCAGTACTTC.

The V and J genes are TRBV24-1 and TRBJ2-3, with 8 bases identical to TRBD1. This CDR3 comprises 16 residues. Germline V gene sequence: CDR1 KGHDR, CDR2 SFDVKD. J lost 4 bases, V lost 7 bases, and 12 bases had no gene match. The chain's CDR3 is CATRGQTGDSADTQYF. The CDR3 DNA sequence: TGTGCCACCAGGGGACAGACAGGGGACTCGGCAGATACGCAGTATTTT.

DNA of the CDR3: TGTGCCAGCAGCGCAGGACAGGGGGGCTATGGCTACACCTTC. As protein: CASSAGQGGYGYTF. This chain connects TRBV11-2 to TRBJ1-2; 10 positions agree with TRBD1. The CDR3 totals 14 residues. From germline, CDR1 is SGHAT and CDR2 FQNNGV. V was pared by 5 bases and J by 4 bases, with 4 bases of the junction left unmatched. Full variable domain (outside the CDR3, taken from reference TRBV11-2 and TRBJ1-2): EAGVAQSPRYKIIEKRQSVAFWCNPISGHATLYWYQQILGQGPKLLIQFQNNGVVDDSQLPKDRFSAERLKGVDSTLKIQPAKLEDSAVYLCASSAGQGGYGYTFGSGTRLTVV.

This clone was counted once. This chain connects TRBV5-1 to TRBJ2-1, with D tentatively TRBD1 (5 bases). Trimming shortened V by 0 bases and J by 10 bases, and 14 bases separated the two germline ends. Germline V lookup: CDR1 SGHRS, CDR2 YFSETQ. The CDR3 covers 14 residues. The CDR3 sequence is CASSLDGSSGEQFF. The CDR3 DNA is TGCGCCAGCAGCTTGGATGGTAGCTCAGGGGAGCAGTTCTTC.

This chain connects TRBV9 to TRBJ1-1; TRBD1 aligns across 10 bases. Per the germline V gene, CDR1 is SGDLS and CDR2 is YYNGEE. The CDR3 totals 14 residues. J lost 4 bases, V lost 4 bases, and 4 bases had no gene match. This CDR3 reads CASSSRTGGTEAFF. The CDR3, as DNA: TGTGCCAGCAGCTCGCGGACAGGGGGCACTGAAGCTTTCTTT.

CDR3 DNA: TGTGCCAGCAGCTTATCGGGGGGCCTCGGAAACACCATATATTTT. This sequence encodes CASSLSGGLGNTIYF. The gene calls are TRBV7-3 and TRBJ1-3, with D possibly matching TRBD1 (6 bases). The germline V gene encodes CDR1 SGHTA and CDR2 FQGTGA. Trimming removed 2 bases at V and 4 bases at J, with 12 bases between. The CDR3 has 15 residues.

V gene TRBV9 combines with J gene TRBJ2-3; 9 positions match TRBD2. Trimming at V came to 2 bases and at J to 7 bases, leaving 8 bases not matched to a gene. The CDR3 sequence is 15 residues long. Germline V lookup: CDR1 SGDLS, CDR2 YYNGEE. CDR3: CASSVSSGIGNTQYF. The CDR3 region has the DNA TGTGCCAGCAGCGTCTCTAGCGGGATCGGAAATACGCAGTATTTT.

The chain has TRBV7-3 and TRBJ2-1; D uncertain. CDR3 length equals 14 residues. Germline CDR1 SGHTA, CDR2 FQGTGA. The V and J ends lost 3 bases and 0 bases respectively, with 6 bases between them. The DNA of the CDR3 is TGTGCCAGCAGCTTTACGAGCTCCTACAATGAGCAGTTCTTC. This gives the protein CASSFTSSYNEQFF.

This rearrangement joins TRBV23-1 to TRBJ2-6; 10 bases map to TRBD1. TRBV23-1 counts as an open reading frame of uncertain function. This CDR3 comprises 18 residues. V lost 3 bases to trimming and J lost 4 bases; unmatched junction nucleotides: 9. For the CDR3, the DNA is TGCGCCAGCAGTCACCCGCGACAGGGGGCGAGAGGGGCCAACGTCCTGACTTTC. It specifies CASSHPRQGARGANVLTF.